This T cell receptor beta chain was captured in a study of T-cell memory formation after mild COVID-19. Across the whole study: Largely donor-specific sequence clusters came from two donors.

Study-wide findings and caveats: Contracting clones from day 15 to 85 had balanced CD4/CD8; later expanders favoured CD4+. Detection of some responders pre-infection suggested pre-existing cross-reactive memory T cells participated.

Per the germline V gene, CDR1 is SGHTA and CDR2 is FQGTGA. The germline V and J ends were trimmed by 5 bases and 6 bases, with 11 bases remaining between them. The CDR3 has 13 amino acids. This clonotype was detected a few times. Its antigen is unidentified. MiXCR, applied by TCRdb to the 5' RACE reads, yields one record per CDR3 protein. The sample records about 310,000 distinct CDR3 sequences, about a sixth being singletons. The genes are TRBV7-3 and TRBJ2-1; D may correspond to TRBD1 or TRBD2 (6 bases each). What was sequenced was PBMCs or a T cell subset sorted from them (not recorded which). This receptor was obtained from a man between 18 and 35 years old who had mild COVID-19 (a few samples of this study predate the infection). Cell type and time point are not known. The CDR3, as DNA: TGTGCCAGCAGCCTGGGGGGCACCAATGAGCAGTTCTTC. Translated, it gives CASSLGGTNEQFF.